This T cell receptor (beta chain) was recorded in a study of blood T cells in healthy people across ages. This clonotype turned up a few times. The antigen remains undetermined. The amount of total RNA extracted per sample was at least 6 micrograms. Study conclusions and caveats: Among long-lived donors, naive CD4+ cells were more numerous and diversity higher than in aged donors.

A second PCR of roughly 7 to 11 cycles used a sample-barcoded 5' primer and a J-beta primer mix. TCRdb reprocessed the 5' RACE reads with MiXCR, giving one entry per CDR3 protein. The profile shows roughly 1.5 million distinct CDR3 sequences, approximately 39% of them singletons. V lost 3 bases to trimming and J lost 8 bases, with 11 bases between them. This CDR3 contains 13 residues. The chain couples TRBV12-3 or TRBV12-4 to TRBJ2-1, with D uncertain. The clonotype originates from a young woman in good health. The sample was blood. The CDR3: CASSFFKVHEQFF. For the CDR3, the DNA is TGTGCCAGCAGTTTTTTTAAGGTCCATGAGCAGTTCTTC.